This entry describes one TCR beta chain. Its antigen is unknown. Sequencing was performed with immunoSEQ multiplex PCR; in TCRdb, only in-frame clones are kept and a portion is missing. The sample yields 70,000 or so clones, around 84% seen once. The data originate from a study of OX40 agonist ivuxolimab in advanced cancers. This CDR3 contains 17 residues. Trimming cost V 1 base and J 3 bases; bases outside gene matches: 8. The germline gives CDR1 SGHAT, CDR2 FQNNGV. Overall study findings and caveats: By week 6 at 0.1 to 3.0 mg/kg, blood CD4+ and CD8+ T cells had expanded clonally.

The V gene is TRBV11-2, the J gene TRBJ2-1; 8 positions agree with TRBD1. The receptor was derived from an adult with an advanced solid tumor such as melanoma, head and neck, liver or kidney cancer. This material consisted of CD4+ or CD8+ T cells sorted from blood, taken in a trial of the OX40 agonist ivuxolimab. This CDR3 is CASSLAGQGQGYNEQFF. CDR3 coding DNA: TGTGCCAGCAGCTTAGCAGGACAGGGTCAAGGCTACAATGAGCAGTTCTTC.